One sample yielded the 9 T cell receptor beta chains listed below, sequenced in a study of CD8 T cells in Susac syndrome. It was with random hexamers that roughly 0.5 to 1 ug RNA was reverse transcribed. TCRdb reprocessed the immunoSEQ multiplex PCR reads via MiXCR and lists one record per CDR3 protein. The sample comprises some 120,000 distinct CDR3 sequences, nearly 95% of which are singletons, and 0.09% to 0.15% rests with the top ten. Material: CD4+ T cells from PBMCs. These receptors were obtained from a human donor in good health.

This rearrangement joins TRBV2 to TRBJ2-5, with 16 bases identical to TRBD2. Germline V gives CDR1 SNHLY, CDR2 FYNNEI. This CDR3 has 15 residues. The V gene end was trimmed by 7 bases and the J gene end by 2 bases; junction bases not matched to a gene: 1. The CDR3 here is CASKGLAGGQETQYF. The CDR3 nucleotides read TGTGCCAGCAAGGGACTAGCGGGAGGGCAAGAGACCCAGTACTTC.

This clonotype was detected once. The rearrangement uses TRBV3-1 and TRBJ2-7; 7 bases match TRBD1. The germline V gene has CDR1 LGHDT and CDR2 YNNKEL (reference sequence). The CDR3 has 12 residues. Losses at the gene ends were 5 bases for V and 6 bases for J; bases not matched to a gene: 4. The CDR3 sequence is CASSVTGIEQYF. Here the CDR3 DNA reads TGTGCCAGCAGCGTGACAGGGATCGAGCAGTACTTC.

This clonotype was recorded only once. The chain joins TRBV12-3 or TRBV12-4 to TRBJ1-2; possible D gene TRBD1, 5 bases. There are 12 residues in the CDR3. V lost 6 bases and J 8 bases, leaving 13 bases between the germline ends. The CDR3 spells CASSLPGRGYTF. The DNA of the CDR3 is TGTGCCAGCAGCCTACCAGGGAGAGGCTACACCTTC.

The V call is TRBV2, the J call TRBJ2-1; TRBD2 matches at 9 bases. Per germline, CDR1 SNHLY and CDR2 FYNNEI. The CDR3 is 13 residues long. V gave up 4 bases and J gave up 6 bases; unmatched junction bases: 1. CDR3 sequence (DNA): TGTGCCAGCAGTGGGACTAGCGTCAATGAGCAGTTCTTC. It codes for CASSGTSVNEQFF.

DNA for the CDR3: TGTGCCAGCGCGGACACGAACACCGGGGAGCTGTTTTTT. Translating gives CASADTNTGELFF. The chain combines TRBV7-9 with TRBJ2-2; maybe TRBD1 (5 bases). The V gene's germline CDR1 is SEHNR and CDR2 FQNEAQ (reference sequence). The V end lost 8 bases, the J end lost 0 bases, and 7 bases lay between the germline ends. This CDR3 spans 13 amino acids. The full variable domain, rest sourced from reference TRBV7-9 and TRBJ2-2, is DTGVSQNPRHKITKRGQNVTFRCDPISEHNRLYWYRQTLGQGPEFLTYFQNEAQLEKSRLLSDRFSAERPKGSFSTLEIQRTEQGDSAMYLCASADTNTGELFFGEGSRLTVL.

This clonotype occurred once. This chain connects TRBV4-1 to TRBJ2-6, with D unclear. Trimming took 4 bases from V and 0 from J, leaving 16 bases between them. This CDR3 has 18 residues. Germline-derived CDR1 and CDR2 are MGHRA and YSYEKL. CDR3 amino acids: CASSPLWVASSGANVLTF. CDR3 coding DNA: TGCGCCAGCAGCCCTTTGTGGGTCGCTTCCTCTGGGGCCAACGTCCTGACTTTC.

The rearrangement joins TRBV5-1 to TRBJ2-7; 7 nucleotides align to TRBD1. The V gene's germline CDR1 is SGHRS and CDR2 YFSETQ. CDR3 length equals 15 residues. Trimming removed 2 bases from V and 2 bases from J; junction bases left unmatched: 7. This chain's CDR3 is CASSFGGTEAYEQYF. The DNA for the CDR3 is TGCGCCAGCAGCTTCGGTGGGACAGAGGCCTACGAGCAGTACTTC.

This clonotype showed up just once. This chain uses TRBV12-3 or TRBV12-4 with TRBJ1-5; tentative D call: TRBD1 (6 bases). This CDR3 contains 13 residues. Trimming cost V 5 bases and J 9 bases, with 14 bases left between them. The CDR3 spells CASSPDSPGPQHF. In DNA form, the CDR3 reads TGTGCCAGCAGTCCGGACAGTCCGGGGCCCCAGCATTTT.

This chain connects TRBV18 to TRBJ2-2, with 10 bases lining up with TRBD1. Unmatched junction bases numbered 0, after V lost 4 bases and J lost 4 bases. CDR1 and CDR2 from the germline V gene are KGHSH and LQKENI. The CDR3 has 14 residues. The CDR3 DNA is TGTGCCAGCTCACGGGACAGGGGCACCGGGGAGCTGTTTTTT. The encoded protein is CASSRDRGTGELFF. Full variable domain (rest looked up from reference TRBV18 and TRBJ2-2): NAGVMQNPRHLVRRRGQEARLRCSPMKGHSHVYWYRQLPEEGLKFMVYLQKENIIDESGMPKERFSAEFPKEGPSILRIQQVVRGDSAAYFCASSRDRGTGELFFGEGSRLTVL.